This T cell receptor (beta chain) is drawn from a study of shared clonotypes between healthy human individuals. Germline V lookup: CDR1 SQVTM, CDR2 ANQGSEA. The CDR3 covers 13 residues. Deletions cut 6 bases from V and 2 bases from J, with 13 bases between. General observations from the study: For naive CD4 cells, roughly 5.5% of clonotypes were shared across several donors. Genetic and exposure-history diversity was limited by the small donor number. Richness estimates generally favored naive over memory subsets.

As for this clone: Its specificity is not known.

Replicate PCRs from sorted subsets contained roughly 200 ng DNA, which is tens of thousands of T cell genomes. Measured with immunoSEQ multiplex PCR; TCRdb has only the in-frame clones, and not every one. Of a few hundred thousand clones in the sample, 73% were seen once. The source material was memory CD4+ T cells sorted from blood. Indicated subset: CD45RA-negative fraction. The sequence derives from a young man in good health. V usage is TRBV29-1 and J usage is TRBJ2-5, with D possibly matching TRBD1 (6 bases). This CDR3 reads CSVERTVQETQYF. The CDR3, as DNA: TGCAGCGTGGAGCGGACAGTTCAAGAGACCCAGTACTTC.